The clone carrying this TCR beta chain was recorded a few times. Its antigen is still unknown. Looked up from germline, CDR1 is SGHVS and CDR2 is FQNEAQ. This CDR3 spans 13 amino acids. V lost 1 base to trimming and J lost 6 bases, with 10 bases between them. This sample was taken from a study of T-cell reconstitution after alpha-beta-depleted transplantation in children. General observations from the study: It was reported that alpha-beta T cells came from several hundred expanded graft clones (about two months after transplant).

Preparation of the TCRbeta library used unique molecular identifiers. Each CDR3 protein gets one entry after TCRdb re-called the PCR reads with MiXCR. The data hold about 130,000 distinct CDR3 sequences, with roughly 9.7% observed a single time. The TCR comes from a girl in the first two years of life who had a stem cell transplant for combined immunodeficiency, so the T cells may come from the graft donor. The input for sequencing was PBMCs, mostly from graft donor cells, taken 180 days after TCRalphabeta/CD19-depleted stem cell transplant. The J gene is TRBJ2-7, the V gene TRBV7-8; possible D gene TRBD1, 5 bases. The CDR3 region is CASSLVGQLEQYF. DNA of the CDR3: TGTGCCAGCAGCTTAGTAGGACAACTCGAGCAGTACTTC. The whole variable domain, filled in from reference TRBV7-8 and TRBJ2-7, reads GAGVSQSPRYKVAKRGQDVALRCDPISGHVSLFWYQQALGQGPEFLTYFQNEAQLDKSGLPSDRFFAERPEGSVSTLKIQRTQQEDSAVYLCASSLVGQLEQYFGPGTRLTVT.